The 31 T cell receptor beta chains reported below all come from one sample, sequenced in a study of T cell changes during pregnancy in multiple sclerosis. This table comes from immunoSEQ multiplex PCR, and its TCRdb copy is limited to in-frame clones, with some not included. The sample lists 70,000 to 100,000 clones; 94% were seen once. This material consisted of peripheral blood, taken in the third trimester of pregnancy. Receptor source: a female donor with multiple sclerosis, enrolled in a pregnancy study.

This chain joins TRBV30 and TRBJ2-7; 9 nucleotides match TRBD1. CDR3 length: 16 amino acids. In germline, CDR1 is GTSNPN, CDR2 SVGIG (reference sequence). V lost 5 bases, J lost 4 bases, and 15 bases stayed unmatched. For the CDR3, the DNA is TGTGCCTGGGGGACAGGGCCCCAGCCTGTTTCATACGAGCAGTACTTC. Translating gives CAWGTGPQPVSYEQYF. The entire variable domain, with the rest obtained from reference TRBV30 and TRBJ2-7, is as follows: SQTIHQWPATLVQPVGSPLSLECTVEGTSNPNLYWYRQAAGRGLQLLFYSVGIGQISSEVPQNLSASRPQDRQFILSSKKLLLSDSGFYLCAWGTGPQPVSYEQYFGPGTRLTVT.

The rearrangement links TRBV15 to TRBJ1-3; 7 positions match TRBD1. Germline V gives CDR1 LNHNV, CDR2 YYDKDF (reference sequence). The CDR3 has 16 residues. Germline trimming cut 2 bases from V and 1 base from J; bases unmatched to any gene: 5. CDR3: CATSRYRGASGNTIYF. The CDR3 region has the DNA TGTGCCACCAGCAGATACAGGGGCGCTTCTGGAAACACCATATATTTT.

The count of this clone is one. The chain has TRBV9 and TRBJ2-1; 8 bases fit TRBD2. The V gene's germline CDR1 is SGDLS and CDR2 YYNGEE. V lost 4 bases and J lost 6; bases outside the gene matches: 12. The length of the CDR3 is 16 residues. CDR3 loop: CASSPWGLEGGNEQFF. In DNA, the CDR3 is TGTGCCAGCAGCCCTTGGGGACTAGAGGGGGGCAATGAGCAGTTCTTC.

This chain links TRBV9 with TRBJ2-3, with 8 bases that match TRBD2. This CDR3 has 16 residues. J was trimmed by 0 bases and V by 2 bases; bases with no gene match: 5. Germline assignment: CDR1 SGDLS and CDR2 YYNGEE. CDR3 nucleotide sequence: TGTGCCAGCAGCGTGGGTCCTAGCGGGAGCACAGATACGCAGTATTTT. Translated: CASSVGPSGSTDTQYF.

CDR3 bases: TGTGCCAGCGGCGACTCTCCTTTTAGCAATCAGCCCCAGCATTTT. Its translation is CASGDSPFSNQPQHF. This chain links TRBV7-8 with TRBJ1-5; D unclear. Germline loops: CDR1 SGHVS, CDR2 FQNEAQ. The CDR3 is made up of 15 amino acids. Trimming removed 8 bases at V and 0 bases at J, with 14 bases between.

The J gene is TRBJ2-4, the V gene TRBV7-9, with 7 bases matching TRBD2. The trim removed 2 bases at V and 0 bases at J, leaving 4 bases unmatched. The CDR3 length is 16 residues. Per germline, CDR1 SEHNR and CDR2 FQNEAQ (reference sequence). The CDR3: CASSLKAGEAKNIQYF. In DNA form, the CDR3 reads TGTGCCAGCAGCTTAAAGGCGGGAGAAGCCAAAAACATTCAGTACTTC.

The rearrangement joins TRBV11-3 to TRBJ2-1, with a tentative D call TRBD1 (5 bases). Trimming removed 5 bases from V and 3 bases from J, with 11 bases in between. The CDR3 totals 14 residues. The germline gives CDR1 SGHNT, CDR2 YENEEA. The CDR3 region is CASSLGAGYNEQFF. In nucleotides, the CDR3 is TGTGCCAGCAGCCTAGGGGCTGGCTACAATGAGCAGTTCTTC.

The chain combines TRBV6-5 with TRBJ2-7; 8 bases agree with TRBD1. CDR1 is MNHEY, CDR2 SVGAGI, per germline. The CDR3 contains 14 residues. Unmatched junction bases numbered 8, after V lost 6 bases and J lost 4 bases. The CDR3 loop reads CASRVQGATYEQYF. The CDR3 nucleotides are TGTGCCAGCAGAGTCCAGGGGGCGACTTACGAGCAGTACTTC.

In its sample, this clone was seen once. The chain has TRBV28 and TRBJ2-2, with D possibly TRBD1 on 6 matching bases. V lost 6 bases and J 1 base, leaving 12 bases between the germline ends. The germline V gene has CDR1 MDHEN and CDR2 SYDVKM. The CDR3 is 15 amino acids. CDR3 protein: CASRSSGENTGELFF. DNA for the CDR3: TGTGCCAGCAGGTCTTCAGGGGAGAACACCGGGGAGCTGTTTTTT.

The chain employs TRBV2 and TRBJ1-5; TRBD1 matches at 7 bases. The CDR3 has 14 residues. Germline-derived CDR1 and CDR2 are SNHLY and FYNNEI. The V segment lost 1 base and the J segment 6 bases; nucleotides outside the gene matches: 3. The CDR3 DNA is TGTGCCAGCAGTGAAGTACAGGGGATTCAGCCCCAGCATTTT. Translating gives CASSEVQGIQPQHF.

The CDR3 bases are TGTGCCATCAGTGAGTCCCGCACCGGGAACACCGGGGAGCTGTTTTTT. It yields the protein CAISESRTGNTGELFF. The chain couples TRBV10-3 to TRBJ2-2; D uncertain. This CDR3 has 16 amino acids. Germline CDR1 reads ENHRY; CDR2 reads SYGVKD. The V end was cut by 0 bases, the J end by 1 base, with 9 bases between.

The DNA for the CDR3 is TGCGCCAGCAGCTTGGGGTTTTGGGACAGGGTGAAAGAGACCCAGTACTTC. Encoded protein: CASSLGFWDRVKETQYF. The rearrangement links TRBV5-1 to TRBJ2-5; 9 bases match TRBD1. Germline CDR1 SGHRS, CDR2 YFSETQ. This CDR3 contains 17 residues. The ends lost 0 bases at V and 3 bases at J; junction bases unmatched: 9. The full variable domain, with the rest looked up from reference TRBV5-1 and TRBJ2-5, is KAGVTQTPRYLIKTRGQQVTLSCSPISGHRSVSWYQQTPGQGLQFLFEYFSETQRNKGNFPGRFSGRQFSNSRSEMNVSTLELGDSALYLCASSLGFWDRVKETQYFGPGTRLLVL.

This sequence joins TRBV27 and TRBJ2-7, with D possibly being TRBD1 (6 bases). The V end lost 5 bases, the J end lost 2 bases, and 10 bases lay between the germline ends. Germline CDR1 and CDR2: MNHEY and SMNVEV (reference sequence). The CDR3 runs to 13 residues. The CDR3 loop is CASSKGETYEQYF. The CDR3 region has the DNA TGTGCCAGCAGTAAGGGGGAGACCTACGAGCAGTACTTC.

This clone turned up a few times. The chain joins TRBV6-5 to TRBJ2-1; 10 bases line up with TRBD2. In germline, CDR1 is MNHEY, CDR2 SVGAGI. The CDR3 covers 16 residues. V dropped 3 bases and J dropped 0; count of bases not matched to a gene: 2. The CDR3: CASSYSSGGSYNEQFF. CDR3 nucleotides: TGTGCCAGCAGTTATTCTAGCGGGGGCTCCTACAATGAGCAGTTCTTC.

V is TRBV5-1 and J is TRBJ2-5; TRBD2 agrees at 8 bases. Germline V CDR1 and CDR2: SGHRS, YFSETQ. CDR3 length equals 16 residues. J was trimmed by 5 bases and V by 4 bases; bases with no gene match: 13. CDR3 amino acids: CASSGTSGEFRETQYF. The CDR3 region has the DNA TGCGCCAGCAGCGGAACTAGCGGCGAATTTAGGGAGACCCAGTACTTC.

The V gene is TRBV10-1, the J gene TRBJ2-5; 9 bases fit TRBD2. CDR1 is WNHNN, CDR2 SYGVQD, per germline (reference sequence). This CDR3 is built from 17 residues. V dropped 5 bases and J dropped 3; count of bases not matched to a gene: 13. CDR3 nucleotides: TGCGCCAGCAGTCCTCCCCCTGGCGGGAGGGCCGAAGAGACCCAGTACTTC. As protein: CASSPPPGGRAEETQYF.

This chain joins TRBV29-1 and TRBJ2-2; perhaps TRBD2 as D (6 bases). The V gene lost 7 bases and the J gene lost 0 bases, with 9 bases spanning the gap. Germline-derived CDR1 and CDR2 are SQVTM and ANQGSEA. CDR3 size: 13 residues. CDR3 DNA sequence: TGCAGCGCGGGACTGACGAACACCGGGGAGCTGTTTTTT. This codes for CSAGLTNTGELFF.

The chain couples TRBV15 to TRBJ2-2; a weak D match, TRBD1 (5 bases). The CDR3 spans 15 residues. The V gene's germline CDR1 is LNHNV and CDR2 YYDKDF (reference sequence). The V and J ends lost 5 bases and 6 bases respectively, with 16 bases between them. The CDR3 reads CATSAPLWTSGELFF. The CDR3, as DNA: TGTGCCACCAGCGCCCCGCTTTGGACATCCGGGGAGCTGTTTTTT.

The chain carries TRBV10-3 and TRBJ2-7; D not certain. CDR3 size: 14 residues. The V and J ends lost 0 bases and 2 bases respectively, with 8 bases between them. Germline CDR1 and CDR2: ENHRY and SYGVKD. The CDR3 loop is CAISESLTAYEQYF. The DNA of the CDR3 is TGTGCCATCAGTGAGTCTCTTACAGCCTACGAGCAGTACTTC.

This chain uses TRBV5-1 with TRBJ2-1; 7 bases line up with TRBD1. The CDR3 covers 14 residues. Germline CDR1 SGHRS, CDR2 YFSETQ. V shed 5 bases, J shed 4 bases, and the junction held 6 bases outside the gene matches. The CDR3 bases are TGCGCCAGCAGACTAGGGGGCTCTTACAATGAGCAGTTCTTC. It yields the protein CASRLGGSYNEQFF. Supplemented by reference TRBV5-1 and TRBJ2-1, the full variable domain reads KAGVTQTPRYLIKTRGQQVTLSCSPISGHRSVSWYQQTPGQGLQFLFEYFSETQRNKGNFPGRFSGRQFSNSRSEMNVSTLELGDSALYLCASRLGGSYNEQFFGPGTRLTVL.

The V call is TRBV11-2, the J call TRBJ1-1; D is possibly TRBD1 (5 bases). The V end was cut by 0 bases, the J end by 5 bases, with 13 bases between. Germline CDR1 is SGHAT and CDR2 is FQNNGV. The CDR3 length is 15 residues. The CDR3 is CASSLDRVRGTEAFF. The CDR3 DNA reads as TGTGCCAGCAGCTTAGACAGGGTCCGGGGGACTGAAGCTTTCTTT.

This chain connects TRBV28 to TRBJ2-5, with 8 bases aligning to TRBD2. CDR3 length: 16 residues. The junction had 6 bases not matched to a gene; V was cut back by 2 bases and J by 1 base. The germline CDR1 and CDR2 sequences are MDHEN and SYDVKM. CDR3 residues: CASSLASGLVQETQYF. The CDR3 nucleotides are TGTGCCAGCAGTTTAGCTAGCGGGTTGGTCCAAGAGACCCAGTACTTC.

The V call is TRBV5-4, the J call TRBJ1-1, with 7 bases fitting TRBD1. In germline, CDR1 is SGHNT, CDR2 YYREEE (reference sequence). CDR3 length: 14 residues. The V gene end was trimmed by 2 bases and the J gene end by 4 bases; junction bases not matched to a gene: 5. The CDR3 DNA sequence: TGTGCCAGCAGCTTCATCAGGGGGTCCACTGAAGCTTTCTTT. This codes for CASSFIRGSTEAFF.

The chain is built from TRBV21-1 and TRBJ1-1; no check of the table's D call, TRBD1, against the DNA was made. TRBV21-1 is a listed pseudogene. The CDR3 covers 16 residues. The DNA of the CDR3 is TGTGCCAGCATCAACCACCCTCTGGACAGGAACACTGAAGCTTTCTTT. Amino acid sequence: CASINHPLDRNTEAFF.

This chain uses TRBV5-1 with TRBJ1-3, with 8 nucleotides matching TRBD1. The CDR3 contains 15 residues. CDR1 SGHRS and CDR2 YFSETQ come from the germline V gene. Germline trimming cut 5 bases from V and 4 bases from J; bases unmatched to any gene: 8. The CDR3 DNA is TGCGCCAGCAGTCTCCGCCAGGGGGCCGGAAACACCATATATTTT. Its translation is CASSLRQGAGNTIYF.

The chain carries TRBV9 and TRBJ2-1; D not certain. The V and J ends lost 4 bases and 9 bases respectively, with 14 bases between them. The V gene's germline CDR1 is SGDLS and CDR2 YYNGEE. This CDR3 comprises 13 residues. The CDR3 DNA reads TGTGCCAGCAGCCCCCCCGGTCCGGTTGAGCAGTTCTTC. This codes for CASSPPGPVEQFF.

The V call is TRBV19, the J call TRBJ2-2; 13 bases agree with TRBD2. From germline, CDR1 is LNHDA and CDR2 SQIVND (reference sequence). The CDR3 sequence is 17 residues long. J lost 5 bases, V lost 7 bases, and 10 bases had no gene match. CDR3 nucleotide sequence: TGTGCCAGTACTGCTTCACGGACTAGCGGGAGAACCGGGGAGCTGTTTTTT. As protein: CASTASRTSGRTGELFF.

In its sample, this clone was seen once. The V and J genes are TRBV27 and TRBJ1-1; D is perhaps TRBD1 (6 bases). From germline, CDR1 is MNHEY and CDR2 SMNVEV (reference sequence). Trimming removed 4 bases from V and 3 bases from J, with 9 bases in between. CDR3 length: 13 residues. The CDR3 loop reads CASSSRGHTEAFF. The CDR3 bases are TGTGCCAGCAGTTCCAGGGGACACACTGAAGCTTTCTTT.

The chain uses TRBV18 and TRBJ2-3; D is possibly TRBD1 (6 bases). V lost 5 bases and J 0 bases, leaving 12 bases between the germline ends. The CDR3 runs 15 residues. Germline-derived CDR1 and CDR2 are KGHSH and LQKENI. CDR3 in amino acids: CASSNRGQSTDTQYF. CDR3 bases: TGTGCCAGCTCAAATCGAGGACAGAGCACAGATACGCAGTATTTT.

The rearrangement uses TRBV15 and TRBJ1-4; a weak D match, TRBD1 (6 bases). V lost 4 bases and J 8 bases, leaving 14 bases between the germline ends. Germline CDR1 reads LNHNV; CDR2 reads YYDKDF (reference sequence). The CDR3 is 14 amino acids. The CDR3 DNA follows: TGTGCCACCAGCAACAGGGTTACGGGAGAAAAACTGTTTTTT. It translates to CATSNRVTGEKLFF.

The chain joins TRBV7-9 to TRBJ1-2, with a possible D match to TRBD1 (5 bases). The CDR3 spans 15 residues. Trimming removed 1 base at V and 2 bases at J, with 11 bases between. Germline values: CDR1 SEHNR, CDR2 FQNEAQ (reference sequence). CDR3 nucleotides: TGTGCCAGCAGCTTAGGTCCAGGGCTAAACTATGGCTACACCTTC. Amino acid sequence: CASSLGPGLNYGYTF.